The 28 T cell receptor beta chains listed next were all sequenced from one sample in a study of shared clonotypes between healthy human individuals. CD8 cells classed as naive were CD45RO-negative and positively selected for CCR7, excluding terminally differentiated effector memory CD45RA+ cells. Some clones are missing from TCRdb's copy, which holds only in-frame ones; the method was immunoSEQ multiplex PCR. The table shows under 600,000 clones, with 95% to 98% occurring only once. The specimen sequenced was naive CD8+ T cells sorted from blood. The receptors were gathered from a man aged 25 to 40 in good health.

The V call is TRBV6-5, the J call TRBJ1-1; possibly TRBD1 for D (5 bases). Trimming took 4 bases from V and 1 from J, leaving 10 bases between them. In germline, CDR1 is MNHEY, CDR2 SVGAGI. The CDR3 covers 14 residues. CDR3 protein: CASSFGTGNTEAFF. CDR3 in DNA: TGTGCCAGCAGTTTTGGGACGGGGAACACTGAAGCTTTCTTT.

The rearrangement links TRBV5-4 to TRBJ2-2, with D tentatively TRBD2 (5 bases). This CDR3 is built from 16 residues. The germline V and J ends were trimmed by 0 bases and 3 bases, with 12 bases remaining between them. Germline-derived CDR1 and CDR2 are SGHNT and YYREEE (reference sequence). As DNA, the CDR3 is TGTGCCAGCAGCTTGGTGGTTTGGGAGCACACCGGGGAGCTGTTTTTT. Residues: CASSLVVWEHTGELFF.

The chain recombines TRBV29-1 with TRBJ2-1, with D tentatively TRBD1 (6 bases). The V and J ends lost 3 bases and 0 bases respectively, with 9 bases between them. Germline V gene sequence: CDR1 SQVTM, CDR2 ANQGSEA. The CDR3 contains 14 residues. CDR3 sequence: CSVDQGSSYNEQFF. DNA for the CDR3: TGCAGCGTTGATCAGGGGAGCTCCTACAATGAGCAGTTCTTC.

This rearrangement joins TRBV27 to TRBJ2-7, with 8 bases that match TRBD1. Germline CDR1 is MNHEY and CDR2 is SMNVEV (reference sequence). Trimming cost V 3 bases and J 7 bases; bases outside gene matches: 5. This CDR3 region has 13 residues. CDR3 in DNA: TGTGCCAGCAGTTTGGACAGGGTGGGGGAGCAGTACTTC. Translating it yields CASSLDRVGEQYF.

This clone was detected only once. This sequence joins TRBV10-1 and TRBJ2-7, with 11 bases matching TRBD2. The CDR3 sequence is 15 residues long. The V gene's germline CDR1 is WNHNN and CDR2 SYGVQD (reference sequence). With 4 bases clipped from V and 4 bases from J, the junction kept 6 bases outside the gene matches. The CDR3 sequence: CASSGPASGRYEQYF. The CDR3 DNA follows: TGCGCCAGCAGTGGTCCGGCTAGCGGGAGGTACGAGCAGTACTTC.

The V call is TRBV7-2, the J call TRBJ2-7, with no clear D. CDR1 and CDR2 from the germline V gene are SGHTA and FQGNSA. This CDR3 region has 17 residues. V lost 5 bases and J 1 base, leaving 21 bases between the germline ends. This chain's CDR3 is CASSPFLVPLGSYEQYF. The CDR3 DNA reads as TGTGCCAGCAGCCCATTCCTAGTCCCGTTGGGTTCCTACGAGCAGTACTTC.

The rearrangement joins TRBV11-2 to TRBJ1-1; D gene unclear. Germline values: CDR1 SGHAT, CDR2 FQNNGV. Trimming shortened V by 2 bases and J by 1 base, and 8 bases separated the two germline ends. The CDR3 is 14 amino acids. The CDR3, as DNA: TGTGCCAGCAGCTTATATACCGAGAACACTGAAGCTTTCTTT. Its translation is CASSLYTENTEAFF.

The chain combines TRBV5-1 with TRBJ2-3, with D possibly TRBD2 on 6 matching bases. CDR1 is SGHRS and CDR2 is YFSETQ in the germline V gene. The CDR3 extends over 14 amino acids. Trimming stripped 5 bases from V and 2 bases from J, with 12 bases between. CDR3 amino acids: CASRELANTDTQYF. The CDR3 DNA follows: TGCGCCAGCAGAGAGCTAGCGAACACAGATACGCAGTATTTT. The full variable domain, its missing parts supplied by reference TRBV5-1 and TRBJ2-3, is KAGVTQTPRYLIKTRGQQVTLSCSPISGHRSVSWYQQTPGQGLQFLFEYFSETQRNKGNFPGRFSGRQFSNSRSEMNVSTLELGDSALYLCASRELANTDTQYFGPGTRLTVL.

This CDR3 is CSVVWAATITYEQYF. CDR3 coding DNA: TGCAGCGTTGTTTGGGCAGCCACCATAACCTACGAGCAGTACTTC. The chain uses TRBV29-1 and TRBJ2-7, with D unresolved. The CDR3 length is 15 residues. With 4 bases removed from V and 2 bases from J, the gap between germline ends came to 18 bases. CDR1 is SQVTM, CDR2 ANQGSEA, per germline.

This clone appeared a few times. The chain uses TRBV7-6 and TRBJ2-2, with 9 bases aligning to TRBD2. This CDR3 has 16 amino acids. Per the germline V gene, CDR1 is SGHVS and CDR2 is FNYEAQ. V dropped 5 bases and J dropped 5; count of bases not matched to a gene: 9. Here the CDR3 reads CASSQAGGGGTGELFF. The CDR3, as DNA: TGTGCCAGCAGCCAAGCGGGAGGCGGGGGGACCGGGGAGCTGTTTTTT.

CDR3 in amino acids: CASSQETGQDYGYTF. Here the CDR3 DNA reads TGCGCCAGCAGCCAAGAGACGGGACAGGATTATGGCTACACCTTC. The chain employs TRBV4-1 and TRBJ1-2, with 8 bases aligning to TRBD1. The germline V gene encodes CDR1 MGHRA and CDR2 YSYEKL. The CDR3 is 15 residues long. V shed 0 bases, J shed 5 bases, and the junction held 5 bases outside the gene matches.

This chain joins TRBV25-1 and TRBJ2-1, with a possible D match to TRBD1 (6 bases). Deletions cut 5 bases from V and 8 bases from J, with 13 bases between. CDR3 size: 13 residues. Germline values: CDR1 MGHDK, CDR2 SYGVNS. CDR3 DNA sequence: TGTGCCAGCAGTTTCACAGGGCGCCATGAGCAGTTCTTC. Translating it yields CASSFTGRHEQFF.

This chain connects TRBV10-2 to TRBJ2-7; D is ambiguous. The germline CDR1 and CDR2 sequences are WSHSY and SAAADI. Trimming cost V 2 bases and J 4 bases, with 12 bases left between them. The CDR3 is made up of 14 amino acids. The CDR3 reads CASSEIAGSYEQYF. DNA of the CDR3: TGCGCCAGCAGTGAGATAGCCGGATCATACGAGCAGTACTTC.

The chain couples TRBV7-2 to TRBJ2-7; 9 nucleotides agree with TRBD2. Trimming cost V 0 bases and J 4 bases; bases outside gene matches: 1. This CDR3 contains 14 residues. The germline V gene encodes CDR1 SGHTA and CDR2 FQGNSA. In nucleotides, the CDR3 is TGTGCCAGCAGCTTAGCTCTAGCGGGATACGAGCAGTACTTC. Encoded protein: CASSLALAGYEQYF.

The chain combines TRBV27 with TRBJ2-1, with no clear D. The V end was cut by 6 bases, the J end by 5 bases, with 11 bases between. Germline V CDR1 and CDR2: MNHEY, SMNVEV (reference sequence). The CDR3 length is 13 residues. DNA for the CDR3: TGTGCCAGCAGCAATACTGGGGACAATGAGCAGTTCTTC. Residues: CASSNTGDNEQFF.

The J gene is TRBJ2-2, the V gene TRBV30, with TRBD1 matching over 11 bases. There are 16 residues in the CDR3. After removal of 1 base from V and 6 bases from J, the junction contained 7 bases not matched to a gene. Germline V gives CDR1 GTSNPN, CDR2 SVGIG (reference sequence). The CDR3, as DNA: TGTGCCTGGAGTGAAAATCCGGGACAGGGGGCCGGGGAGCTGTTTTTT. Residues: CAWSENPGQGAGELFF.

The rearrangement joins TRBV6-5 to TRBJ2-2; a weak D match, TRBD1 (7 bases). Germline CDR1 is MNHEY and CDR2 is SVGAGI. Between the trimmed V and J ends, which lost 7 bases and 6 bases, there was a span of 18 bases. CDR3 length: 15 residues. Here the CDR3 DNA reads TGTGCCAGCACCTCGAGGACAGGAGGGCCCGGGGAGCTGTTTTTT. Encoded protein: CASTSRTGGPGELFF.

This rearrangement joins TRBV18 to TRBJ2-7; the D is unclear. Germline V gene sequence: CDR1 KGHSH, CDR2 LQKENI. V was pared by 3 bases and J by 0 bases, with 6 bases between. The CDR3 runs to 13 residues. CDR3 sequence (DNA): TGTGCCAGCTCACCTATGGGCTCCTACGAGCAGTACTTC. Its protein is CASSPMGSYEQYF. The variable domain in full, with the rest retrieved from reference TRBV18 and TRBJ2-7, is NAGVMQNPRHLVRRRGQEARLRCSPMKGHSHVYWYRQLPEEGLKFMVYLQKENIIDESGMPKERFSAEFPKEGPSILRIQQVVRGDSAAYFCASSPMGSYEQYFGPGTRLTVT.

This chain joins TRBV2 and TRBJ2-7; D gene unclear. The CDR3 loop spans 12 amino acids. V was cut by 7 bases and J by 2 bases, with 9 bases left in between. Germline V lookup: CDR1 SNHLY, CDR2 FYNNEI. CDR3 residues: CASIGSPYEQYF. CDR3 nucleotide sequence: TGTGCCAGCATCGGCAGTCCCTACGAGCAGTACTTC.

This chain connects TRBV5-1 to TRBJ1-1; 7 bases fit TRBD1. CDR1 and CDR2 (germline): SGHRS, YFSETQ. CDR3 length equals 18 residues. Losses at the gene ends were 3 bases for V and 2 bases for J; bases not matched to a gene: 16. CDR3 sequence (DNA): TGCGCCAGCAGCTACAGGGGAGCGGTGGATCTTGTAAACACTGAAGCTTTCTTT. It specifies CASSYRGAVDLVNTEAFF.

The chain carries TRBV18 and TRBJ2-1; unclear D gene. CDR3 length: 12 residues. Germline V gene data show CDR1 as KGHSH and CDR2 as LQKENI. V was shortened by 3 bases and J by 8 bases, with 8 bases between the two germline ends. This CDR3 is CASSPFVDEQFF. For the CDR3, the DNA is TGTGCCAGCTCACCCTTTGTCGATGAGCAGTTCTTC.

This chain connects TRBV10-3 to TRBJ1-2; D is undetermined. CDR1 and CDR2 (germline): ENHRY, SYGVKD. The CDR3 spans 14 residues. V lost 0 bases to trimming and J lost 3 bases, with 8 bases between them. CDR3 DNA sequence: TGTGCCATCAGTGAGTCCCCGGGCGACTATGGCTACACCTTC. This codes for CAISESPGDYGYTF.

This rearrangement joins TRBV7-9 to TRBJ2-1; 12 bases map to TRBD1. The CDR3 totals 15 residues. Germline V gene lookup returns CDR1 SEHNR and CDR2 FQNEAQ (reference sequence). With 4 bases clipped from V and 6 bases from J, the junction kept 4 bases outside the gene matches. This chain's CDR3 is CASSSGTGGVNEQFF. The DNA for the CDR3 is TGTGCCAGCAGCTCCGGGACAGGGGGCGTCAATGAGCAGTTCTTC.

The rearrangement joins TRBV25-1 to TRBJ2-7; D not resolved. V lost 3 bases and J 7 bases, leaving 10 bases between the germline ends. CDR1 and CDR2 (germline): MGHDK, SYGVNS. The CDR3 is 12 residues long. The CDR3 DNA is TGTGCCAGCAGTGATTGGAATCGGGAGCAGTACTTC. The encoded protein is CASSDWNREQYF.

The V and J genes are TRBV28 and TRBJ2-1, with TRBD2 as a possible D gene (6 bases). CDR1 MDHEN and CDR2 SYDVKM come from the germline V gene. The V and J ends lost 3 bases and 3 bases respectively, with 12 bases between them. CDR3 size: 15 residues. The CDR3: CASSLFSGSYNEQFF. The CDR3 nucleotides are TGTGCCAGCAGTTTGTTTAGCGGAAGCTACAATGAGCAGTTCTTC.

The chain is built from TRBV5-5 and TRBJ2-7; D is uncertain. V gave up 0 bases and J gave up 5 bases, with 9 bases separating them. The CDR3 is 13 residues long. Germline lookup yields CDR1 SGHKS and CDR2 YYEKEE (reference sequence). CDR3 protein: CASSLEQINEQYF. In nucleotides, the CDR3 is TGTGCCAGCAGCTTGGAACAGATAAACGAGCAGTACTTC.

V and J are TRBV6-5 and TRBJ2-1; no firm D call. The CDR3 contains 16 residues. CDR1 is MNHEY and CDR2 is SVGAGI in the germline V gene. Trimming removed 0 bases at V and 0 bases at J, with 9 bases between. This chain's CDR3 is CASSYSVPDSYNEQFF. The CDR3 coding sequence is TGTGCCAGCAGTTACTCTGTCCCTGACTCCTACAATGAGCAGTTCTTC.

The CDR3 is CASSLVLAGYNEQFF. The CDR3 bases are TGCGCCAGCAGCTTGGTCCTAGCGGGATACAATGAGCAGTTCTTC. The V and J genes are TRBV5-1 and TRBJ2-1; 9 bases agree with TRBD2. With V trimmed by 0 bases and J by 4 bases, 2 bases remained unmatched. The CDR3 runs to 15 residues. From germline, CDR1 is SGHRS and CDR2 YFSETQ.